One sample yielded the 29 T cell receptor beta chains listed below, sequenced in a study of T cells in Graves' hyperthyroidism and ophthalmopathy. The CDR3 regions of TCR beta were amplified from RNA transcripts. In the first-round RT-PCR of the TCR CDR3, the HTBI primer set was used. TCRdb analysed the multiplex PCR reads with MiXCR anew, one entry per CDR3 protein. Of about 420,000 distinct CDR3 sequences in the sample, less than 20% were seen once. Sequencing was performed on blood. These receptors came from a woman under 30 with Graves' hyperthyroidism.

This clonotype was seen at least ten times. CDR3 DNA sequence: TGTGCCAGCAGTTCGACCCCGAACGTAGGGAACACCGGGGAGCTGTTTTTT. Translating it yields CASSSTPNVGNTGELFF. This chain uses TRBV12-3 or TRBV12-4 with TRBJ2-2; no reliable D call. The V gene lost 4 bases and the J gene lost 1 base, with 16 bases spanning the gap. The CDR3 contains 17 residues.

Comment on this clonotype: This may arise from a read error, as a much more abundant clone is one base away. This chain joins TRBV3-1 and TRBJ2-7, with D tentatively TRBD1 or TRBD2 (6 bases each). Germline CDR1 is LGHDT and CDR2 is YNNKEL (reference sequence). V shed 2 bases and J shed 9 bases, with 20 bases lying between them. The CDR3 contains 15 residues. CDR3 nucleotide sequence: TGTGCCAGCAGCCAACAGGGGTACTCGCCCGGGGGGCAGTACTTC. It is translated as CASSQQGYSPGGQYF.

This clonotype was found many times. The V and J genes are TRBV7-6 and TRBJ1-2; 11 bases line up with TRBD1. Germline trimming cut 1 base from V and 2 bases from J; bases unmatched to any gene: 3. Germline V gene sequence: CDR1 SGHVS, CDR2 FNYEAQ. The CDR3 is made up of 16 amino acids. The CDR3 nucleotides are TGTGCCAGCAGCTTAGGGCGGGACAGGGGGAACTATGGCTACACCTTC. Residues: CASSLGRDRGNYGYTF.

CDR3 in DNA: TGTGCCAGCAGCGCGGACGGGGGGGCCGGGAATGAGCAGTTCTTC. Its translation is CASSADGGAGNEQFF. The chain uses TRBV7-2 and TRBJ2-1; 8 bases are shared with TRBD2. The germline gives CDR1 SGHTA, CDR2 FQGNSA. The CDR3 covers 15 residues. Losses at the gene ends were 5 bases for V and 7 bases for J; bases not matched to a gene: 10.

This clonotype was counted at least ten times. The CDR3 region is CATSDFGRDTGELFF. CDR3 nucleotide sequence: TGTGCCACCAGTGATTTTGGACGAGACACCGGGGAGCTGTTTTTT. The chain employs TRBV24-1 and TRBJ2-2; D unclear. The CDR3 is made up of 15 amino acids. In germline, CDR1 is KGHDR, CDR2 SFDVKD. V was clipped by 1 base and J by 3 bases, with 8 bases between them.

This clonotype occurred once. The V gene is TRBV4-1, the J gene TRBJ1-2, with 12 bases aligning to TRBD1. From germline, CDR1 is MGHRA and CDR2 YSYEKL. There are 16 residues in the CDR3. The V segment lost 4 bases and the J segment 3 bases; nucleotides outside the gene matches: 6. The CDR3: CASSLHGTGGDYGYTF. CDR3 nucleotide sequence: TGCGCCAGCAGCCTTCACGGGACAGGGGGCGACTATGGCTACACCTTC.

At least ten counts were recorded for this clonotype. This sequence joins TRBV27 and TRBJ2-2; D might be TRBD2 (5 bases). V lost 4 bases and J 0 bases, leaving 12 bases between the germline ends. Germline V gene sequence: CDR1 MNHEY, CDR2 SMNVEV (reference sequence). The CDR3 consists of 16 residues. The CDR3 sequence: CASSSRGQANTGELFF. Written as DNA, the CDR3 is TGTGCCAGCAGTTCCCGAGGGCAGGCGAACACCGGGGAGCTGTTTTTT.

This clonotype was found many times. The CDR3 DNA is TGTGCCAGCTCACGGCAGGAGGATTCACCCCTCCACTTT. Protein: CASSRQEDSPLHF. The chain employs TRBV18 and TRBJ1-6; no clear D gene. The germline V gene has CDR1 KGHSH and CDR2 LQKENI. The germline V and J ends were trimmed by 4 bases and 8 bases, with 9 bases remaining between them. This CDR3 spans 13 amino acids.

This clonotype came up many times. The CDR3 protein is CASSQGSFMNTEAFF. Here the CDR3 DNA reads TGTGCCAGCAGCCAAGGATCCTTTATGAACACTGAAGCTTTCTTT. The genes are TRBV3-1 and TRBJ1-1; D call uncertain. The CDR3 is made up of 15 amino acids. The germline V gene has CDR1 LGHDT and CDR2 YNNKEL (reference sequence). V gave up 1 base and J gave up 0 bases, with 9 bases separating them.

This clonotype has a handful of counts. The gene calls are TRBV5-5 and TRBJ1-2, with 7 positions matching TRBD1. The CDR3 is 18 amino acids. Germline V gene data show CDR1 as SGHKS and CDR2 as YYEKEE (reference sequence). The J segment lost 2 bases and the V segment lost 3 bases, leaving 16 bases of the junction unmatched. CDR3 bases: TGTGCCAGCAGCTCCAAGTATCCCATTGGACAGGCGAACTATGGCTACACCTTC. It specifies CASSSKYPIGQANYGYTF.

As regards this clonotype: This sequence may be a read error, since a much larger clone differs from it by one base. Given the absence of the conserved phenylalanine or tryptophan at the CDR3 end, a read error is likely. The rearrangement links TRBV5-1 to TRBJ2-1, with 9 positions matching TRBD2. Germline lookup yields CDR1 SGHRS and CDR2 YFSETQ. The CDR3 has 14 amino acids. Germline trimming cut 7 bases from V and 3 bases from J; bases unmatched to any gene: 5. The CDR3 protein is CASQSTSGYNEQFL. The DNA for the CDR3 is TGCGCCAGCCAATCGACTAGCGGCTACAATGAGCAGTTCCTC.

Comments on this clonotype: A much larger clone differs by one base, so this may be a read error. The V and J genes are TRBV7-9 and TRBJ2-3; no clear D. The V end lost 2 bases, the J end lost 5 bases, and 5 bases lay between the germline ends. This CDR3 contains 12 residues. Germline assignment: CDR1 SEHNR and CDR2 FQNEAQ (reference sequence). The CDR3, as DNA: TGTGCCAGCAGCTTAACGGGAGATACGCAGTATTTT. Translation gives CASSLTGDTQYF.

This clonotype came up many times. Sequence at one end of the junction differs from germline and may be a read error. The CDR3 spells CASSLAGATYEQYF. The CDR3 coding sequence is TGTGCCAGCAGCCTAGCGGGGGCCACCTACGAGCAGTACTTC. This sequence joins TRBV7-9 and TRBJ2-7; 10 bases match TRBD2. Germline loops: CDR1 SEHNR, CDR2 FQNEAQ (reference sequence). The CDR3 extends over 14 amino acids.

This chain's CDR3 is CASSADMGRQNTEAFF. CDR3 coding DNA: TGTGCCAGCAGCGCGGACATGGGCAGGCAGAACACTGAAGCTTTCTTT. The gene calls are TRBV9 and TRBJ1-1; tentatively, D is TRBD1 (5 bases). The germline V and J ends were trimmed by 3 bases and 1 base, with 16 bases remaining between them. The germline V gene encodes CDR1 SGDLS and CDR2 YYNGEE. This CDR3 region has 16 residues. The full variable domain, with the rest looked up from reference TRBV9 and TRBJ1-1, is DSGVTQTPKHLITATGQRVTLRCSPRSGDLSVYWYQQSLDQGLQFLIQYYNGEERAKGNILERFSAQQFPDLHSELNLSSLELGDSALYFCASSADMGRQNTEAFFGQGTRLTVV.

This rearrangement joins TRBV29-1 to TRBJ1-1, with 7 nucleotides matching TRBD1. With 6 bases clipped from V and 0 bases from J, the junction kept 7 bases outside the gene matches. Per the germline V gene, CDR1 is SQVTM and CDR2 is ANQGSEA. The CDR3 has 14 amino acids. DNA of the CDR3: TGCAGCGTGGGGAGACAGGGAATGAACACTGAAGCTTTCTTT. Translation: CSVGRQGMNTEAFF.

This clonotype has a count of ten or more. This chain uses TRBV10-3 with TRBJ1-6; TRBD1 matches 7 bases. CDR1 and CDR2 (germline): ENHRY, SYGVKD. The CDR3 has 13 residues. Trimming cost V 11 bases and J 9 bases; bases outside gene matches: 10. The CDR3 loop is CAHRGDEASPLHF. CDR3 in DNA: TGTGCCCACAGGGGCGATGAGGCTTCACCCCTCCACTTT.

The genes are TRBV11-2 and TRBJ2-7; weak D call: TRBD2 (6 bases). Germline V lookup: CDR1 SGHAT, CDR2 FQNNGV. The CDR3 loop spans 18 amino acids. Deletions cut 5 bases from V and 0 bases from J, with 23 bases between. CDR3 sequence (DNA): TGTGCCAGCAGCAATACGCTCGGGTGGGAGGAAAGCTCCTACGAGCAGTACTTC. Translated, it gives CASSNTLGWEESSYEQYF. The variable domain in full, completed from reference TRBV11-2 and TRBJ2-7, reads EAGVAQSPRYKIIEKRQSVAFWCNPISGHATLYWYQQILGQGPKLLIQFQNNGVVDDSQLPKDRFSAERLKGVDSTLKIQPAKLEDSAVYLCASSNTLGWEESSYEQYFGPGTRLTVT.

The J gene is TRBJ1-1, the V gene TRBV19; the D gene is possibly TRBD1 (6 bases). Germline assignment: CDR1 LNHDA and CDR2 SQIVND (reference sequence). Trimming removed 5 bases from V and 1 base from J, with 20 bases in between. This CDR3 contains 17 residues. CDR3 protein: CASSQAGTHHRNTEAFF. CDR3 sequence (DNA): TGTGCCAGTAGTCAAGCCGGGACACACCATCGGAACACTGAAGCTTTCTTT. The complete variable domain, with remaining parts taken from reference TRBV19 and TRBJ1-1, reads DGGITQSPKYLFRKEGQNVTLSCEQNLNHDAMYWYRQDPGQGLRLIYYSQIVNDFQKGDIAEGYSVSREKKESFPLTVTSAQKNPTAFYLCASSQAGTHHRNTEAFFGQGTRLTVV.

This clonotype has at least ten counts. This chain connects TRBV18 to TRBJ2-3; 7 positions agree with TRBD1. V shed 3 bases and J 2 bases; nucleotides not matched to a gene: 8. Germline CDR1 reads KGHSH; CDR2 reads LQKENI. The CDR3 totals 16 residues. The CDR3 is CASSPLATGTTDTQYF. In nucleotides, the CDR3 is TGTGCCAGCTCACCCCTGGCGACAGGGACCACAGATACGCAGTATTTT.

In this sample, this clonotype turned up many times. V gene TRBV24-1 combines with J gene TRBJ1-1; possible D gene TRBD1, 5 bases. Germline CDR1 KGHDR, CDR2 SFDVKD. V gave up 2 bases and J gave up 6 bases, with 12 bases separating them. This CDR3 has 14 residues. CDR3 DNA: TGTGCCACCAGTGATTCGGGGCCCTCGTCTGAAGCTTTCTTT. It translates to CATSDSGPSSEAFF.

This chain connects TRBV7-9 to TRBJ2-7; 14 nucleotides match TRBD2. The CDR3 loop spans 20 amino acids. CDR1 and CDR2 (germline): SEHNR, FQNEAQ (reference sequence). Trimming took 3 bases from V and 2 from J; bases not matched to a gene: 15. The CDR3 loop is CASSLPAGTSGSPNAYEQYF. The CDR3 bases are TGTGCCAGCAGCTTGCCCGCCGGGACTAGCGGGAGTCCAAACGCCTACGAGCAGTACTTC.

The chain combines TRBV4-2 with TRBJ2-7; a weak D match, TRBD1 (5 bases). The CDR3 is made up of 15 amino acids. The germline CDR1 and CDR2 sequences are LGHNA and YNFKEQ. Trimming removed 1 base from V and 2 bases from J, with 12 bases in between. CDR3 sequence (DNA): TGTGCCAGCAGCCAAGGGACACAGACGACCTACGAGCAGTACTTC. Encoded protein: CASSQGTQTTYEQYF.

This clonotype was observed at least ten times. The chain carries TRBV2 and TRBJ1-5, with TRBD1 identical over 7 bases. The CDR3 length is 15 residues. Germline assignment: CDR1 SNHLY and CDR2 FYNNEI. V dropped 6 bases and J dropped 2; count of bases not matched to a gene: 7. The CDR3 DNA reads TGTGCCAGCAGATCTGACAGGGTCGGCAATCAGCCCCAGCATTTT. Its protein is CASRSDRVGNQPQHF.

The chain has TRBV13 and TRBJ2-1; 9 bases align to TRBD2. From germline, CDR1 is PRHDT and CDR2 FYEKMQ (reference sequence). Unmatched junction bases numbered 15, after V lost 7 bases and J lost 5 bases. The CDR3 sequence is 17 residues long. CDR3 coding DNA: TGTGCCAGCACCCAAAGGGGGGCGGGAGGGCCCCACAATGAGCAGTTCTTC. As protein: CASTQRGAGGPHNEQFF.

This clonotype was seen more than once but under ten times. The chain links TRBV12-3 or TRBV12-4 to TRBJ1-2; D remains unclear. This CDR3 has 16 residues. Trimming left V 2 bases short and J 5 bases short, with 18 bases between. The CDR3 loop is CASSLRTATPSYGYTF. The CDR3 nucleotides read TGTGCCAGCAGTTTAAGAACAGCCACTCCCTCATATGGCTACACCTTC.

This chain links TRBV20-1 with TRBJ1-6, with 8 bases identical to TRBD1. The CDR3 consists of 15 residues. V shed 5 bases, J shed 6 bases, and the junction held 9 bases outside the gene matches. Germline V CDR1 and CDR2: DFQATT, SNEGSKA (reference sequence). The CDR3 loop reads CSAPGGAGSNSPLHF. As DNA, the CDR3 is TGCAGTGCTCCAGGGGGCGCGGGTTCTAATTCACCCCTCCACTTT.

This clonotype has a count of ten or more. The genes are TRBV28 and TRBJ1-5, with 8 bases lining up with TRBD1. This CDR3 has 16 amino acids. V lost 6 bases to trimming and J lost 4 bases; unmatched junction nucleotides: 11. Germline lookup yields CDR1 MDHEN and CDR2 SYDVKM. The CDR3 nucleotides are TGTGCCAGCAGCCGTTCCCCAGGGGGCTGGAATCAGCCCCAGCATTTT. It yields the protein CASSRSPGGWNQPQHF.

At least ten counts were recorded for this clonotype. V is TRBV18 and J is TRBJ1-2, with TRBD1 as a possible D gene (5 bases). CDR3 length: 16 amino acids. V shed 3 bases and J shed 7 bases, with 21 bases lying between them. CDR1 and CDR2 from the germline V gene are KGHSH and LQKENI. The CDR3 nucleotides read TGTGCCAGCTCACCCCAGGGATCGGGGGTATCGAGTGGCTACACCTTC. It is translated as CASSPQGSGVSSGYTF. The full variable domain, completed using reference TRBV18 and TRBJ1-2, is NAGVMQNPRHLVRRRGQEARLRCSPMKGHSHVYWYRQLPEEGLKFMVYLQKENIIDESGMPKERFSAEFPKEGPSILRIQQVVRGDSAAYFCASSPQGSGVSSGYTFGSGTRLTVV.

This clonotype was seen repeatedly, ten times or more. This chain links TRBV7-9 with TRBJ1-2; D is uncertain. The CDR3 has 14 residues. Germline V gives CDR1 SEHNR, CDR2 FQNEAQ (reference sequence). Trimming cost V 5 bases and J 4 bases, with 14 bases left between them. The DNA for the CDR3 is TGTGCCAGCAGCCCGACCACGGACGGCTATGGCTACACCTTC. Its translation is CASSPTTDGYGYTF.